The entry below describes one T cell receptor beta chain. The data were produced by immunoSEQ multiplex PCR, yet TCRdb's version contains in-frame clones alone and is incomplete. This sample carries some 20,000 clones, about 90% of them seen once, and the ten largest clones take roughly 3.5%. The sample originates from a study of PD-L1 blockade in urothelial cancer. The CDR3 covers 15 residues. The junction had 7 bases not matched to a gene; V was cut back by 5 bases and J by 4 bases. CDR1 is MNHEY and CDR2 is SVGAGI in the germline V gene. This chain uses TRBV6-5 with TRBJ1-5, with TRBD1 identical over 8 bases. The specimen was PBMCs, collected around atezolizumab (anti-PD-L1) treatment. The TCR comes from a man between 45 and 60 years old with urothelial cancer. The CDR3 protein is CASSHQWTGNQPQHF. Here the CDR3 DNA reads TGTGCCAGCAGTCACCAATGGACAGGGAATCAGCCCCAGCATTTT.